This T cell receptor (beta chain) was identified in a study of cytomegalovirus exposure and HLA in healthy donors. Overall study: Counted in an early data release were about 80 million unique TCRs from HLA-typed donors. Overall study results and limits: Under in vitro conditions, a few CMV-associated chains were confirmed as specific for CMV antigens.

For this clone: The antigen is unknown.

While unrecorded immune exposures were likely, the donors were nominally healthy when sampled. CDR1 SQVTM and CDR2 ANQGSEA come from the germline V gene. This CDR3 has 11 amino acids. Between the trimmed V and J ends, which lost 4 bases and 1 base, there was a span of 5 bases. Vbeta (60) and Jbeta (13) primers were used in the PCR. The protocol was immunoSEQ multiplex PCR, while the TCRdb copy is restricted to in-frame clones and leaves out a portion. The sample records about 130,000 clones, roughly 85% being singletons. Sequenced sample: PBMCs. V usage is TRBV29-1 and J usage is TRBJ2-7; no clear D. The clonotype comes from a woman under 40 in good health and CMV-seropositive. For the CDR3, the DNA is TGCAGCGTTGTTGAGTCCTACGAGCAGTACTTC. Its protein product is CSVVESYEQYF.